The source of this T cell receptor beta chain is a study of shared T cell receptors in the human thymus. The CDR3 is 11 amino acids. V lost 9 bases, J lost 12 bases, and 17 bases lay in between. From germline, CDR1 is SNHLY and CDR2 FYNNEI. Only in-frame clones appear in the TCRdb table, and some are missing; sequencing was by immunoSEQ multiplex PCR. The table lists over 65,000 clones, more than 90% of them singletons. Material for sequencing was thymocytes. This clonotype was obtained from a human donor. The rearrangement links TRBV2 to TRBJ1-1, with no clear D. In DNA form, the CDR3 reads TGTGCCAGTGAGACCTACTCAAGGACTTTCTTT. This translates into CASETYSRTFF.